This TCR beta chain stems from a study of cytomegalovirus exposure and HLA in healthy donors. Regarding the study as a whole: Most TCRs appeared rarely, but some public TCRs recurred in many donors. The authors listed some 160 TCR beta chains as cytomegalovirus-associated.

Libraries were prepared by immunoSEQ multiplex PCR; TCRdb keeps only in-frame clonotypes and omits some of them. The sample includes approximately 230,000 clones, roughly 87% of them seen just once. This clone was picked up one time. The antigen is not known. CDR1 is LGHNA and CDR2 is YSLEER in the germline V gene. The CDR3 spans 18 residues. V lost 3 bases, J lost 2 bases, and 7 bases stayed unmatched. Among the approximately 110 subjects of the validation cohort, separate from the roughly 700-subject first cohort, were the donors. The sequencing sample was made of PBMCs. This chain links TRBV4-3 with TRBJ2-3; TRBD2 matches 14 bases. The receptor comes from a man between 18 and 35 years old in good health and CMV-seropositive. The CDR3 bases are TGCGCCAGCAGCCAGGGACTAGCGGGGGTTACTTACACAGATACGCAGTATTTT. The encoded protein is CASSQGLAGVTYTDTQYF.